This T cell receptor beta chain came from a study of technical replicates of blood from a handful of donors. This clone was counted a few times. CDR1 and CDR2 from the germline V gene are ENHRY and SYGVKD. This CDR3 is built from 12 residues. The germline V and J ends were trimmed by 10 bases and 1 base, with 10 bases remaining between them. The table came from immunoSEQ multiplex PCR; TCRdb's copy has only in-frame clones and leaves some out. The sample has approximately 70,000 clones; around 91% are singletons. This sequence originates from a human donor in good health. Some clones in this sample may be carry-over from other donors' samples. The chain joins TRBV10-3 to TRBJ1-1; D gene unclear. Sequences were obtained from T cells isolated from PBMCs. The chain's CDR3 is CATSDPNTEAFF. CDR3 in DNA: TGTGCCACAAGCGACCCGAACACTGAAGCTTTCTTT.